The clone carrying this TCR beta chain was detected only a few times. Its antigen is not identified. These data are taken from a study of CD8 T cells in ankylosing spondylitis. Study-level results: The authors reported significant enrichment of disease-linked clones in matched ankylosing spondylitis synovial fluid. Some motif variants were previously reported in reactive arthritis synovial fluid and blood. Blood of patients with ankylosing spondylitis appeared to be characterized by a TCR beta motif of several highly homologous variants.

Libraries for TCR beta were made by quantitative 5'-RACE with molecular barcodes. From the 5' RACE reads, TCRdb called clonotypes with MiXCR, one entry per CDR3 protein. Here the sample spans fewer than 400,000 distinct CDR3 sequences, 8% being singletons. V gave up 5 bases and J gave up 0 bases; unmatched junction bases: 6. Germline CDR1 and CDR2: SGHTA and FQGTGA. This CDR3 has 16 residues. The receptor's source is a male donor with ankylosing spondylitis. Sequenced sample: blood, either unsorted or a sorted T cell fraction (not recorded which). The gene calls are TRBV7-3 and TRBJ1-1; 10 nucleotides match TRBD1. The CDR3 spells CASSLRTGGMNTEAFF. The CDR3 DNA reads TGTGCCAGCAGCCTCAGGACAGGGGGGATGAACACTGAAGCTTTCTTT.